This T cell receptor (beta chain) was identified during a study of brain T cells in children with intractable seizures. Generated by immunoSEQ multiplex PCR, the TCRdb table keeps only in-frame clones and is missing some. The sample has fewer than 150,000 clones, 90% to 95% seen once. Pre-surgery treatment included at least one anti-epileptic drug. Germline V gives CDR1 SGHRS, CDR2 YFSETQ. The germline V and J ends were trimmed by 0 bases and 3 bases, with 10 bases remaining between them. This CDR3 region has 14 residues. V is TRBV5-1 and J is TRBJ2-7, with D hard to call. This sequence was found in a boy in the first two years of life with hemimegalencephaly and intractable seizures. The sequencing here drew on peripheral blood, taken at surgery. CDR3 sequence reads: CASSLALGNYEQYF. The CDR3 nucleotides read TGCGCCAGCAGCTTGGCCTTGGGCAACTACGAGCAGTACTTC.